This TCR beta chain emerged from a study of Ad26.COV2.S vaccination and SARS-CoV-2 variants. CDR1 SEHNR and CDR2 FQNEAQ come from the germline V gene (reference sequence). V lost 5 bases, J lost 5 bases, and 6 bases stayed unmatched. CDR3 length equals 14 residues. The treatment is: some 20 received Ad26.COV2.S at low or high dose, single or two shots; about 5 received placebo; per-sample allocation not given. Following the first vaccine or placebo injection, samples were taken on day 63. At a Boston site, the person donating was an adult of 18-55 years. This clone appeared a few times. Its specificity is not known. General study findings and limits: Vaccine and placebo groups showed comparable non-spike TCR breadth.

Data came from immunoSEQ multiplex PCR; TCRdb stores just in-frame clones and leaves some out. Of roughly 700,000 clones in the sample, more than 80% are singletons; the top ten hold about 1.5%. Sequenced here: peripheral blood, sampled in a trial of Ad26.COV2.S vaccine versus placebo. The V and J genes are TRBV7-9 and TRBJ2-7; 10 nucleotides agree with TRBD1. This TCR came from a person between 18 and 60 years old who received the Ad26.COV2.S COVID-19 vaccine or a placebo. The CDR3 coding sequence is TGTGCCAGCAGCCTGGGGACAGGGGAAAACGAGCAGTACTTC. Translated: CASSLGTGENEQYF.